This TCR beta chain was sequenced during a study of cytomegalovirus exposure and HLA in healthy donors. Study-level results: In a later analysis, specific HLA alleles were associated with 15,000 to 20,000 TCR beta sequences at a 0.05 false discovery rate.

PCR amplification relied on 60 Vbeta primers (plus 13 Jbeta primers). Libraries were prepared by immunoSEQ multiplex PCR; TCRdb keeps only in-frame clonotypes and omits some of them. Here the sample spans about 40,000 clones, roughly 82% being singletons. This clone was counted once. Its antigen is not identified. The sample was PBMCs. This sequence originates from a woman in her late teens or twenties in good health and CMV-seropositive.

CDR3 sequence reads: CASSRGAETQYF. The CDR3 DNA reads TGCGCCAGCAGCCGGGGGGCAGAGACCCAGTACTTC. The V gene is TRBV5-1, the J gene TRBJ2-5; perhaps TRBD2 as D (7 bases). The length of the CDR3 is 12 residues. Germline CDR1 reads SGHRS; CDR2 reads YFSETQ. V was cut by 4 bases and J by 4 bases, with 8 bases left in between.